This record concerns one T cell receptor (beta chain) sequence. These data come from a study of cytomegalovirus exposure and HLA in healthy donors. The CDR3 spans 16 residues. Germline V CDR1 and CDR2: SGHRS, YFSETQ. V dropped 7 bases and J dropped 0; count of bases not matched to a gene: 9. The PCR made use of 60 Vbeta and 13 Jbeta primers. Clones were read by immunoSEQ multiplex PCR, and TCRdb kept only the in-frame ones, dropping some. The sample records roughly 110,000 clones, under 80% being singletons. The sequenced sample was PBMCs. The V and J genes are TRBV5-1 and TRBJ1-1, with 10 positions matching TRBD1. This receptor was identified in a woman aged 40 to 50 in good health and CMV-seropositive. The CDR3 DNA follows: TGCGCCAGCTACCGGGGACAGGGGAATGTGAACACTGAAGCTTTCTTT. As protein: CASYRGQGNVNTEAFF.